One TCR beta chain is described in this entry. The sample originates from a study of blood T cell repertoires in COVID-19. Study as a whole: From the United States, Italy and Spain came samples of acute and convalescent COVID-19. In each case, the material was cDNA or gDNA derived from T cells, B-cell-depleted T cells, or PBMCs.

The CDR3 is 14 amino acids. CDR1 and CDR2 (germline): SGHDN, FVKESK. With 4 bases clipped from V and 9 bases from J, the junction kept 6 bases outside the gene matches. Clinical history as reported by participants underpinned cohort assignment. Authors' data handling: How many nucleated cells were present was estimated from reference gene primer amplification. The assay was immunoSEQ multiplex PCR, and TCRdb's table has in-frame clones only and misses some. V and J calls and clone size are as listed in that table; D and trimming were resolved from the DNA. The sample holds under 200,000 clones, 70% to 90% seen once.

The V and J genes are TRBV14 and TRBJ1-6; 7 positions agree with TRBD1. The material sequenced was PBMCs or T cells enriched from blood (not recorded which). This receptor was identified in a woman in her late teens or twenties who had recovered from COVID-19. CDR3 in DNA: TGTGCCAGCAGCCCAAGGACAGGTGGTTCACCCCTCCACTTT. It yields the protein CASSPRTGGSPLHF.